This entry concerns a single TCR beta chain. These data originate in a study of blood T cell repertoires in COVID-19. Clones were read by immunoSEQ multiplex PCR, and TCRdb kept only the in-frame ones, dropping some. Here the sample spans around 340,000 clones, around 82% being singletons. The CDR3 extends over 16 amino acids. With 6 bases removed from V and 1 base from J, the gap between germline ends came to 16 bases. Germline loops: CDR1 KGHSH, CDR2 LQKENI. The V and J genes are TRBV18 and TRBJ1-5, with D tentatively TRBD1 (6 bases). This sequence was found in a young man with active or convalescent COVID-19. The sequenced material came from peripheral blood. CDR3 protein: CASSPGQSGSNQPQHF. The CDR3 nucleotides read TGTGCCAGCTCGCCCGGACAGTCCGGGAGCAATCAGCCCCAGCATTTT.